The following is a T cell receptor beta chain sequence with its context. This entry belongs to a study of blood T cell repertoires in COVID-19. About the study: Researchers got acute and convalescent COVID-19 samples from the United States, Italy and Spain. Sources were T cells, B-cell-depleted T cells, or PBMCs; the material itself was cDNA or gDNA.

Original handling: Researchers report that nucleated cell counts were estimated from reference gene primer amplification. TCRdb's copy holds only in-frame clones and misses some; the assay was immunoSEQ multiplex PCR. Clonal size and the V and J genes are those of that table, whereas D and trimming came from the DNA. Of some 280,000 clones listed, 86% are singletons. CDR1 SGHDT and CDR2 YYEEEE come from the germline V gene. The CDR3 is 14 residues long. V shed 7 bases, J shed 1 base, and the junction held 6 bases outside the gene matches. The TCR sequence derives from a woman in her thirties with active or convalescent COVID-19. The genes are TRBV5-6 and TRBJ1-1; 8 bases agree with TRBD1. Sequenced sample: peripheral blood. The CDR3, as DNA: TGTGCCAGCTGGGACAGGAAAAGGAACACTGAAGCTTTCTTT. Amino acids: CASWDRKRNTEAFF.